This T cell receptor (beta chain) comes out of a study of OX40 agonist ivuxolimab in advanced cancers. Sequenced by immunoSEQ multiplex PCR; TCRdb stores in-frame clones only, minus some. The repertoire holds about 99,000 clones, with roughly 95% as singletons. V dropped 0 bases and J dropped 4; count of bases not matched to a gene: 5. The CDR3 has 16 residues. Germline lookup yields CDR1 MGHDK and CDR2 SYGVNS. The specimen was CD4+ or CD8+ T cells sorted from blood, collected in a trial of the OX40 agonist ivuxolimab. The chain recombines TRBV25-1 with TRBJ1-4; 7 bases fit TRBD1. The TCR was taken from an adult with an advanced solid tumor such as melanoma, head and neck, liver or kidney cancer. The CDR3 bases are TGTGCCAGCAGTGAATATTGGACAGGCTTTAATGAAAAACTGTTTTTT. This sequence encodes CASSEYWTGFNEKLFF.